What follows describes a single T cell receptor (beta chain). The data belong to a study of patients and donors after allogeneic stem cell transplantation. The V gene's germline CDR1 is SGHRS and CDR2 YFSETQ. The V and J ends lost 1 base and 1 base, in that order; junction bases with no gene match: 7. The length of the CDR3 is 17 residues. TCRdb passed the RT-PCR reads through MiXCR, listing each CDR3 protein once. The data hold roughly 21,000 distinct CDR3 sequences, with 29% observed a single time. The specimen was blood, either unsorted or a sorted T cell fraction (not recorded which). This TCR was sampled from a human donor who was either an allogeneic HSCT recipient or a stem cell or donor lymphocyte infusion donor (not recorded which). It is not recorded whose cells these are; they may come from a transplant donor. This chain links TRBV5-1 with TRBJ2-5, with 10 nucleotides matching TRBD2. The CDR3 sequence: CASSLLAGARPQETQYF. The CDR3 DNA reads TGCGCCAGCAGCTTGCTAGCGGGGGCGCGGCCCCAAGAGACCCAGTACTTC.